This T cell receptor (beta chain) was captured by sequencing in a study of T cell changes during pregnancy in multiple sclerosis. Only one count was recorded for this clone. Sequencing was performed with immunoSEQ multiplex PCR; in TCRdb, only in-frame clones are kept and a portion is missing. The sample lists under 70,000 clones; 91% were seen once. With 6 bases removed from V and 8 bases from J, the gap between germline ends came to 16 bases. The CDR3 consists of 13 residues. The germline gives CDR1 MNHEY, CDR2 SVGAGI. The sequence was obtained from a female donor in good health, enrolled as a control in a pregnancy study. V usage is TRBV6-5 and J usage is TRBJ1-1; a weak D match, TRBD1 (5 bases). The input for sequencing was peripheral blood, taken after pregnancy. The CDR3 region is CASSPDSRLEAFF. The CDR3 bases are TGTGCCAGCAGCCCTGACAGCAGGCTGGAAGCTTTCTTT.